This TCR beta chain was recorded in a study of patients and donors after allogeneic stem cell transplantation. This clonotype has at least ten counts. This CDR3 region has 14 residues. CDR1 is SGHTA and CDR2 is FQGNSA in the germline V gene. Between the trimmed V and J ends, which lost 2 bases and 0 bases, there was a span of 7 bases. TCRdb called the RT-PCR reads again in MiXCR, with one record for every CDR3 protein. The profile shows under 95,000 distinct CDR3 sequences, roughly 4.9% of them singletons. The chain combines TRBV7-2 with TRBJ1-1; no firm D call. This sequence originates from a human donor who was either an allogeneic HSCT recipient or a stem cell or donor lymphocyte infusion donor (not recorded which). It is not recorded whose cells these are; they may come from a transplant donor. Sequencing was performed on blood, either unsorted or a sorted T cell fraction (not recorded which). The CDR3 loop reads CASSLQALNTEAFF. For the CDR3, the DNA is TGTGCCAGCAGCTTACAGGCCTTGAACACTGAAGCTTTCTTT.